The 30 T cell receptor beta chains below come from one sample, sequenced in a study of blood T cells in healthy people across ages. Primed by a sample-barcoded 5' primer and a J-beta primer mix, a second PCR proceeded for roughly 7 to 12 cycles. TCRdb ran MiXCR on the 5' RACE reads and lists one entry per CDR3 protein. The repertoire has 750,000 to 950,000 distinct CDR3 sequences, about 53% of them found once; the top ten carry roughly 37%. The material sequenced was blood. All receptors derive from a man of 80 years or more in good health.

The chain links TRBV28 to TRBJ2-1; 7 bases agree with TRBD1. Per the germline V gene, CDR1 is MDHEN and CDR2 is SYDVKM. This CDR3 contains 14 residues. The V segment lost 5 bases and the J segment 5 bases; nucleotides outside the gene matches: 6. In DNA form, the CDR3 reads TGTGCCAGCAGTCCAGGGGGACGCCACAATGAGCAGTTCTTC. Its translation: CASSPGGRHNEQFF.

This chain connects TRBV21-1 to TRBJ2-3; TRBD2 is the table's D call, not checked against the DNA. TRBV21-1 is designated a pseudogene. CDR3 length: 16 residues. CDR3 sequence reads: CASSTPSGNSTDTQYF. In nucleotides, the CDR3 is TGTGCCAGCAGCACCCCCAGCGGGAATAGCACAGATACGCAGTATTTT.

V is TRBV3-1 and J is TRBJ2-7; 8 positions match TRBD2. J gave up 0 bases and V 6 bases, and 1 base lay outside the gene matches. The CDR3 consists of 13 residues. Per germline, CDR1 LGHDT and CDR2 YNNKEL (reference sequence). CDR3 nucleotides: TGTGCCAGCAGAGCGGGAGCCTCCTACGAGCAGTACTTC. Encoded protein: CASRAGASYEQYF.

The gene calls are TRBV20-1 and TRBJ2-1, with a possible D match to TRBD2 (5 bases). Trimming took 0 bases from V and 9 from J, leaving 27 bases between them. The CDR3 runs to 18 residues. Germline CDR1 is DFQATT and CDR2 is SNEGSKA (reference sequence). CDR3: CSARDGVRDPTLYGEQFF. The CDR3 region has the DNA TGCAGTGCTAGAGATGGGGTGAGGGATCCAACCCTCTACGGTGAGCAGTTCTTC.

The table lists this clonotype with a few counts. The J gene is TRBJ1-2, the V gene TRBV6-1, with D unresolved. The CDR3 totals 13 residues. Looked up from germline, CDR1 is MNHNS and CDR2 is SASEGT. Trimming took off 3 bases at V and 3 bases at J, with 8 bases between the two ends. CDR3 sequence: CASSDGPDYGYTF. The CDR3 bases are TGTGCCAGCAGTGATGGACCCGACTATGGCTACACCTTC.

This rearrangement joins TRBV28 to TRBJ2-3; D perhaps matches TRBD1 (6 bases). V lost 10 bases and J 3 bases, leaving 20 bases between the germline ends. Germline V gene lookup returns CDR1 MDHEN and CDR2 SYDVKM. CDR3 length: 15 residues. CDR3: CAIQGPSRGTDTQYF. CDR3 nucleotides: TGTGCCATTCAGGGGCCGTCAAGGGGGACAGATACGCAGTATTTT. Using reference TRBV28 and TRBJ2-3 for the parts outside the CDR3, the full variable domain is DVKVTQSSRYLVKRTGEKVFLECVQDMDHENMFWYRQDPGLGLRLIYFSYDVKMKEKGDIPEGYSVSREKKERFSLILESASTNQTSMYLCAIQGPSRGTDTQYFGPGTRLTVL.

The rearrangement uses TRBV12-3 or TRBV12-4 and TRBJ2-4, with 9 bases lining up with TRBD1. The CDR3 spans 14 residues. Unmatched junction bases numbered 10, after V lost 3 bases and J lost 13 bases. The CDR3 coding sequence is TGTGCCAGCAGTTTGGGCGACGCCGACAGGGGGCAGTACTTC. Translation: CASSLGDADRGQYF.

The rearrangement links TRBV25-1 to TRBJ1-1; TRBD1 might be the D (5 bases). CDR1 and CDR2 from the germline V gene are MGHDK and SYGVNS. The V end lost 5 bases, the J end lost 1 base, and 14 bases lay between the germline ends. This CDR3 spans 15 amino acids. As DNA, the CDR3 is TGTGCCAGCAGTTTAATTGGGGCAGCGAACACTGAAGCTTTCTTT. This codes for CASSLIGAANTEAFF.

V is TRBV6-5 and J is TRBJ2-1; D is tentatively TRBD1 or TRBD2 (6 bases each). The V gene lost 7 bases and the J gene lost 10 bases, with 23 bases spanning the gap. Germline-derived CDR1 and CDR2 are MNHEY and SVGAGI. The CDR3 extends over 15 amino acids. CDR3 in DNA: TGTGCCAGCAAAGGGGGGTGGAGTTCCCTTTCGGAGCAGTTCTTC. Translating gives CASKGGWSSLSEQFF.

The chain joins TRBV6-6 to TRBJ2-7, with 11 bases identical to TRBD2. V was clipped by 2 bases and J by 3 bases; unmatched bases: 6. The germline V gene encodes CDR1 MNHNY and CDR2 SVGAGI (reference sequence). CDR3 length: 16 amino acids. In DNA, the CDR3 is TGTGCCAGCAGTTACACTACTAGCGGGAGACTCTACGAGCAGTACTTC. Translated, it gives CASSYTTSGRLYEQYF.

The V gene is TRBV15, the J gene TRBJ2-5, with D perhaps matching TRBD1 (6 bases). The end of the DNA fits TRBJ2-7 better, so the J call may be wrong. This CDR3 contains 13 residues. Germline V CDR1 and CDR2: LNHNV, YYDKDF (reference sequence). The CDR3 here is CATSRVYRDEQYF. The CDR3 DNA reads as TGTGCCACCAGCAGAGTTTACAGGGACGAGCAGTACTTC.

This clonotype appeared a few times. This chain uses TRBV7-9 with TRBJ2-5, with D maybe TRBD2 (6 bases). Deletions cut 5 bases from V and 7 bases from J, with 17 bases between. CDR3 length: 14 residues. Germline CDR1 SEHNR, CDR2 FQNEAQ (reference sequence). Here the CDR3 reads CASSPRTTGGTQYF. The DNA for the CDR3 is TGTGCCAGCAGCCCCCGGACTACCGGGGGGACCCAGTACTTC.

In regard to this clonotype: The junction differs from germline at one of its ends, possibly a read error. As DNA, the CDR3 is TGCAGTGCTAGAACCTTCCAGGACCCCTCCCATAATTCACCCCTCCACTTT. Encoded protein: CSARTFQDPSHNSPLHF. The V call is TRBV20-1, the J call TRBJ1-6; D gene ambiguous. Looked up from germline, CDR1 is DFQATT and CDR2 is SNEGSKA (reference sequence). There are 17 residues in the CDR3.

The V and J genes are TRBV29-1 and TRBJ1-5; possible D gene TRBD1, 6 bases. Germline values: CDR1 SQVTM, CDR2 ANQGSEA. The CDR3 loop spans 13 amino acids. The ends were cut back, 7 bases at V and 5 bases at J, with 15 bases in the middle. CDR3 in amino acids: CSAVQGLDQPQHF. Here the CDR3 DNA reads TGCAGCGCAGTACAGGGACTCGATCAGCCCCAGCATTTT.

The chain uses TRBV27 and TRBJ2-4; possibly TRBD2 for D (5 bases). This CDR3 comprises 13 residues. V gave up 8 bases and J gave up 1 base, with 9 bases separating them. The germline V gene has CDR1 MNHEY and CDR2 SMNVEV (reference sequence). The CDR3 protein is CASWETAKNIQYF. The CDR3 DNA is TGTGCCAGCTGGGAGACCGCCAAAAACATTCAGTACTTC.

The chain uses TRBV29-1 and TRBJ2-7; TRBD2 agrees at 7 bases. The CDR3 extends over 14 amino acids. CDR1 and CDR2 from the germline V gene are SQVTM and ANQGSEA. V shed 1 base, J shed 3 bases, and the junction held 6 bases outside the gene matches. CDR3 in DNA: TGCAGCGTTGAAGGCGGGAGTAACAGCTACGAGCAGTACTTC. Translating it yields CSVEGGSNSYEQYF.

The CDR3 loop reads CASSSGWGERMNEQFF. DNA for the CDR3: TGTGCCAGCAGCTCCGGCTGGGGGGAGCGAATGAATGAGCAGTTCTTC. The V call is TRBV11-2, the J call TRBJ2-1, with a possible D match to TRBD2 (6 bases). CDR3 length: 16 amino acids. Germline V gives CDR1 SGHAT, CDR2 FQNNGV. Between the trimmed V and J ends, which lost 4 bases and 7 bases, there was a span of 20 bases.

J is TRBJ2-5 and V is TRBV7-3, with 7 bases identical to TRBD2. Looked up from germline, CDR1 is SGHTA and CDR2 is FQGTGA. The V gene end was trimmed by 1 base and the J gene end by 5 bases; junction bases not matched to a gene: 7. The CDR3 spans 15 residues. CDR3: CASSLNAGVRETQYF. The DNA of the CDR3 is TGTGCCAGCAGCTTAAATGCGGGAGTTAGGGAGACCCAGTACTTC.

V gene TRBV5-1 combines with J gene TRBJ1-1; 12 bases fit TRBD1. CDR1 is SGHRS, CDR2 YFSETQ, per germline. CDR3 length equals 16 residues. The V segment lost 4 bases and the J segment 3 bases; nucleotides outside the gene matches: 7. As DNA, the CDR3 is TGCGCCAGCAGCCTGAGCGGGACAGGGGGCCACACTGAAGCTTTCTTT. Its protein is CASSLSGTGGHTEAFF. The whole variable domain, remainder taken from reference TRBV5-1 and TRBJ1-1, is KAGVTQTPRYLIKTRGQQVTLSCSPISGHRSVSWYQQTPGQGLQFLFEYFSETQRNKGNFPGRFSGRQFSNSRSEMNVSTLELGDSALYLCASSLSGTGGHTEAFFGQGTRLTVV.

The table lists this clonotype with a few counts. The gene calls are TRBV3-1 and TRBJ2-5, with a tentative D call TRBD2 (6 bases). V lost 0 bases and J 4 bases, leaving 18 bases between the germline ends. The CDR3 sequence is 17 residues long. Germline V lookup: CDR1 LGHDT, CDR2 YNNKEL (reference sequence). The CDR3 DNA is TGTGCCAGCAGCCAAGATCTCTTTCCGGGAGTCGCAGAGACCCAGTACTTC. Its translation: CASSQDLFPGVAETQYF.

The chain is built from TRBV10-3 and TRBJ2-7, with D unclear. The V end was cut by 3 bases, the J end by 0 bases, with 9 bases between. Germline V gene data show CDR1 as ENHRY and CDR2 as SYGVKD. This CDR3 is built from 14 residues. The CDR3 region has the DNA TGTGCCATCAGTGATACTGGACCCTCCTACGAGCAGTACTTC. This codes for CAISDTGPSYEQYF.

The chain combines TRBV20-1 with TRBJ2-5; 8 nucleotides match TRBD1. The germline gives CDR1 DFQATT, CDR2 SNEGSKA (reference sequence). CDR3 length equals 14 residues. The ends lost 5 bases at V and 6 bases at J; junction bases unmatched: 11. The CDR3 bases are TGCAGTGCTCAGAGCCAGGACAGGGTAAAGACCCAGTACTTC. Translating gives CSAQSQDRVKTQYF.

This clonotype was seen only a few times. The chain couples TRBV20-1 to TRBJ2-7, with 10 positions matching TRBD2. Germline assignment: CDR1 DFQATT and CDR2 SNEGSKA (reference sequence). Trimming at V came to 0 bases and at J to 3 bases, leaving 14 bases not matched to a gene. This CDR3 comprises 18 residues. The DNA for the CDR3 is TGCAGTGCTAGAGACCCCCAGGTCCCTAGCGGGAGAGGCTACGAGCAGTACTTC. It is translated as CSARDPQVPSGRGYEQYF.

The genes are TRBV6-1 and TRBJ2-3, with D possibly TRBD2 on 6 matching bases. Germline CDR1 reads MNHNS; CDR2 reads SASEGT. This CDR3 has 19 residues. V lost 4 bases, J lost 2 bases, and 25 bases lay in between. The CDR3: CASSVTTGTLIPLTDTQYF. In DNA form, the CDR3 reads TGTGCCAGCAGTGTGACAACCGGGACTCTTATTCCCCTCACAGATACGCAGTATTTT.

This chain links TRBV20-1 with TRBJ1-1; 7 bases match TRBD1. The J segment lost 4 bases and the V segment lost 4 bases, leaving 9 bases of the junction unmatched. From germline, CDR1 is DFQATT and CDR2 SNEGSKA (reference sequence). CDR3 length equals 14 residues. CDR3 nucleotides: TGCAGTGCTACTGACAGGGTCCAGGGCACTGAAGCTTTCTTT. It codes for CSATDRVQGTEAFF.

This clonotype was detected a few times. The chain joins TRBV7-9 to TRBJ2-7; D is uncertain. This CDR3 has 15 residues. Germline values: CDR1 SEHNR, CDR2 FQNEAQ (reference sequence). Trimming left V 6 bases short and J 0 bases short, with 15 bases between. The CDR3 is CASSPPLADSYEQYF. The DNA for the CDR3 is TGTGCCAGCAGTCCCCCCCTGGCAGACTCCTACGAGCAGTACTTC.

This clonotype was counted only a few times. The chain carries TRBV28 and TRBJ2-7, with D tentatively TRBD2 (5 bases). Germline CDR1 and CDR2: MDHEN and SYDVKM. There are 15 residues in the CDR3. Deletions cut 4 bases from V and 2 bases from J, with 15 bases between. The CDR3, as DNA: TGTGCCAGCAGTTCTGGCCACCGGGGAACCTACGAGCAGTACTTC. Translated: CASSSGHRGTYEQYF.

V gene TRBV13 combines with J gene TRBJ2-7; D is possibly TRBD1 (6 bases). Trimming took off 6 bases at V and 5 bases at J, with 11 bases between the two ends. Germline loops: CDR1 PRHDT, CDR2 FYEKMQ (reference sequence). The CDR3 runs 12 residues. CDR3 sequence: CASRQGPDEQYF. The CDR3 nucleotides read TGTGCCAGCAGACAGGGACCCGACGAGCAGTACTTC.

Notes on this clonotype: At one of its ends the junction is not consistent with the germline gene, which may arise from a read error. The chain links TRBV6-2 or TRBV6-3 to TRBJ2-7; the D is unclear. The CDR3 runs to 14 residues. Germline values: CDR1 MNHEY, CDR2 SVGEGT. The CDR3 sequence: CASSDSLGSYEQYF. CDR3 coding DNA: TGTGCCAGCAGTGACTCTTTAGGCAGCTACGAGCAGTACTTC.

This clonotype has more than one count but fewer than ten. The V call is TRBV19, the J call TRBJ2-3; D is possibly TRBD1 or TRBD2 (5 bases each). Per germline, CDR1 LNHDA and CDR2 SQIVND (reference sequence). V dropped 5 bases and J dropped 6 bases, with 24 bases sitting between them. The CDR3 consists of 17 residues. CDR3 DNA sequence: TGTGCCAGTAGTCTATACCGGGACCGGTGGAGAGTGGATACGCAGTATTTT. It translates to CASSLYRDRWRVDTQYF.